The entry below describes one T cell receptor (beta chain). Its antigen is unknown. This sample was taken from a study of T cell repertoires in cytomegalovirus infection. Overall study: HLA-B-restricted CMV epitopes that are well studied were used alongside recently identified HLA-C-restricted ones. Indications of both CMV infection and matching HLA type were provided by public TCR beta signatures.

TCRdb reanalysed the reads using MiXCR and keeps one entry per CDR3 protein. The data hold some 800,000 distinct CDR3 sequences, with 32% observed a single time. Broader study findings: Using cumulative public TCR beta family frequency, the authors identified those who carried CMV together with the relevant HLA. Dominating the ex vivo response were TCR beta clonotypes that were CMV-specific and HLA-C-restricted.

V lost 5 bases, J lost 3 bases, and 9 bases stayed unmatched. This CDR3 region has 15 residues. Germline CDR1 reads SEHNR; CDR2 reads FQNEAQ (reference sequence). The sequence derives from a human donor in good health (CMV status not recorded). Some clones in this sample may be carry-over from other donors' samples. This chain connects TRBV7-9 to TRBJ1-2, with TRBD1 identical over 7 bases. The source was cultured CD8+ T cells from PBMCs, collected from culture after CMV antigen stimulation. DNA of the CDR3: TGTGCCAGCAGCCAGGGGGGGACCGCCGACTATGGCTACACCTTC. Its protein product is CASSQGGTADYGYTF.